The sequence of this T cell receptor beta chain was determined in a study of T cell responses to AZD1222 COVID-19 vaccine. Whole-study results and caveats: At study baseline, merely more than 5 AZD1222 recipients were seropositive. There were vaccine-associated CD4 TCRs across spike, dominant at 160-218 and 743-854. Clonal diversity was possibly underestimated, and the donors were mostly white British, with more females. Repertoires were obtained solely post-peak T cell response.

This clone was recorded only once. Antigen specificity is unknown. Method: immunoSEQ multiplex PCR; TCRdb's copy keeps in-frame clones and lacks some. The sample consists of around 90,000 clones, around nine tenths of them appearing once. Germline V CDR1 and CDR2: SGHNT, YYREEE (reference sequence). Trimming pared 2 bases from V and 6 bases from J, leaving 6 bases between. The CDR3 has 12 residues. The receptor's source is an adult in good health. This chain joins TRBV5-4 and TRBJ2-1, with D unresolved. This sample comprised peripheral blood, obtained on day 0 of MenACWY control vaccination. The CDR3 DNA sequence: TGTGCCAGCAGCTTAGACGTCAATGAGCAGTTCTTC. It yields the protein CASSLDVNEQFF.